The source of this T cell receptor (beta chain) is a study of blood T cell repertoires in COVID-19. Study in general: T cells, B-cell-depleted T cells, or PBMCs provided the cDNA or gDNA that served as material.

Self-reported history from a screening survey and questionnaire set each donor's cohort. In the original analysis: Reference gene primer amplification yielded estimated nucleated cell counts. TCRdb's table, derived via immunoSEQ multiplex PCR, lists solely in-frame clones and lacks some. D and trimming were read from the DNA, whereas the V and J calls and clone size are those reported in that table. The sample has 200,000 to 250,000 clones; roughly 85% are singletons. The V and J ends lost 2 bases and 5 bases respectively, with 5 bases between them. CDR3 size: 12 residues. Specimen: PBMCs or T cells enriched from blood (not recorded which). The genes are TRBV12-3 or TRBV12-4 and TRBJ2-3, with D hard to call. The TCR was taken from a man aged 35-49 years who had recovered from COVID-19. CDR3 amino acids: CASSLFGDTQYF. CDR3 coding DNA: TGTGCCAGCAGTTTATTCGGAGATACGCAGTATTTT.